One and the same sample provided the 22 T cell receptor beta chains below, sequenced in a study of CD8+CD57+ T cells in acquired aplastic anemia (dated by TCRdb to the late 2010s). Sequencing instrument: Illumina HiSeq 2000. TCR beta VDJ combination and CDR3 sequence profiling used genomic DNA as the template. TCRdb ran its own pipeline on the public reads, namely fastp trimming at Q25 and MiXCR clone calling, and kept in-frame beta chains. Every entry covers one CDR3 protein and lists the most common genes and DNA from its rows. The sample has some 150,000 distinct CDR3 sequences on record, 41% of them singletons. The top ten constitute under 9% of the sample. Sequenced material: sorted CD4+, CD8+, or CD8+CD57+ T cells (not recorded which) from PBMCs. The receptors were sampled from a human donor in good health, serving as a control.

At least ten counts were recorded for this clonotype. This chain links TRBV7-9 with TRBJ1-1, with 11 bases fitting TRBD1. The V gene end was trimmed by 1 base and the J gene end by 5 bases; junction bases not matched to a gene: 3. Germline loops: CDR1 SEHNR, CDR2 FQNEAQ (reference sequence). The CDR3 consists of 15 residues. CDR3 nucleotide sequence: TGTGCCAGCAGCTTAGGGACAGGGGGCGGAACTGAAGCTTTCTTT. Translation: CASSLGTGGGTEAFF.

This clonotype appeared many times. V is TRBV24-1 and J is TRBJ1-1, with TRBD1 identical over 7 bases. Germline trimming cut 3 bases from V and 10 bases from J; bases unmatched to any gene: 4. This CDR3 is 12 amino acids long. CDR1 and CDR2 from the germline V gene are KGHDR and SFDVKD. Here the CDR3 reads CATSDQGVRAFF. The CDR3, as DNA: TGTGCCACCAGTGATCAGGGGGTGAGAGCTTTCTTT.

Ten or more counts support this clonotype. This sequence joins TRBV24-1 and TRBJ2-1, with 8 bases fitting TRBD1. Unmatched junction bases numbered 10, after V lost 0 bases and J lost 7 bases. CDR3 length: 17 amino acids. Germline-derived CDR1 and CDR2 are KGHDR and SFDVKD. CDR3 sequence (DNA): TGTGCCACCAGTGATTTGGGGCTCCAGGGGGCTGGAAATGAGCAGTTCTTC. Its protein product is CATSDLGLQGAGNEQFF.

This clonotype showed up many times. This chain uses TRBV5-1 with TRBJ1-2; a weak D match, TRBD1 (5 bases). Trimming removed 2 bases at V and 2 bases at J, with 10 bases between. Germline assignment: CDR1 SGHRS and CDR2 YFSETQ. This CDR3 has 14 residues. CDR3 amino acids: CASSFREGNYGYTF. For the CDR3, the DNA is TGCGCCAGCAGCTTCAGGGAAGGCAACTATGGCTACACCTTC.

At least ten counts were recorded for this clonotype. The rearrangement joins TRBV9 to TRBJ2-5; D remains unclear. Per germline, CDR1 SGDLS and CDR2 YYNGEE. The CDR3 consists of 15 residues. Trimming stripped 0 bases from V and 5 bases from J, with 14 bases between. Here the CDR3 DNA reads TGTGCCAGCAGCGTAGACGAAGGAAATTGGGAGACCCAGTACTTC. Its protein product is CASSVDEGNWETQYF. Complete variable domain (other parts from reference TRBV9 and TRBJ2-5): DSGVTQTPKHLITATGQRVTLRCSPRSGDLSVYWYQQSLDQGLQFLIQYYNGEERAKGNILERFSAQQFPDLHSELNLSSLELGDSALYFCASSVDEGNWETQYFGPGTRLLVL.

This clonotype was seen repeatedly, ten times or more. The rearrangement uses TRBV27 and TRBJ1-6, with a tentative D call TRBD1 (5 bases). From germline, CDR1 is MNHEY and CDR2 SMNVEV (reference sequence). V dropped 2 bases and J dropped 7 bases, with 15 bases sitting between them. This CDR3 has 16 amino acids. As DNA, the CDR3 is TGTGCCAGCAGTTTAGCCCGGACAACTCCAAATTCACCCCTCCACTTT. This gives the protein CASSLARTTPNSPLHF.

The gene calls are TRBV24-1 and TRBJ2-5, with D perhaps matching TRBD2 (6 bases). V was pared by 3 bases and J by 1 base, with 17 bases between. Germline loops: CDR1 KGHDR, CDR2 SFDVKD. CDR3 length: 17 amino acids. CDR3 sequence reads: CATSDRTATGGQETQYF. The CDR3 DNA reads TGTGCCACCAGTGATCGAACAGCCACCGGGGGCCAAGAGACCCAGTACTTC.

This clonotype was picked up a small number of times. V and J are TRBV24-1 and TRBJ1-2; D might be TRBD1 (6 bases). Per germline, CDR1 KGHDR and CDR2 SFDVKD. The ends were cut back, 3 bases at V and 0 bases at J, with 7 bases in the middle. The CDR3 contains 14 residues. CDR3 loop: CATSDGQTNYGYTF. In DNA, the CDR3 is TGTGCCACCAGTGATGGACAGACTAACTATGGCTACACCTTC.

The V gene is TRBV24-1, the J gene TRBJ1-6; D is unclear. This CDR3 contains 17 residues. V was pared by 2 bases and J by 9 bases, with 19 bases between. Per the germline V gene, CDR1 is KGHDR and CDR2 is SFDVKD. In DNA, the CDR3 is TGTGCCACCAGTGATTCTATTGGACGGGGATGGAGTTCACCCCTCCACTTT. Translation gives CATSDSIGRGWSSPLHF.

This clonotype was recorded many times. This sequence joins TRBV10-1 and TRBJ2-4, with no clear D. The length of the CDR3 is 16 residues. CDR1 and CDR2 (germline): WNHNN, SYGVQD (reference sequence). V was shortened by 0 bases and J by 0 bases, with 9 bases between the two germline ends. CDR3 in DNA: TGCGCCAGCAGTGAGTCCGGCCCGGTAGCCAAAAACATTCAGTACTTC. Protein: CASSESGPVAKNIQYF.

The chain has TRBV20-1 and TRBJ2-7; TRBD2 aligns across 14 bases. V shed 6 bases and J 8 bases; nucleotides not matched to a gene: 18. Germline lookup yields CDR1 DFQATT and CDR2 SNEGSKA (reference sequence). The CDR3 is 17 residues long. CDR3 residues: CSAKTGTSGSLGWQQYF. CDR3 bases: TGCAGTGCCAAAACCGGGACTAGCGGGAGTCTCGGCTGGCAGCAGTACTTC.

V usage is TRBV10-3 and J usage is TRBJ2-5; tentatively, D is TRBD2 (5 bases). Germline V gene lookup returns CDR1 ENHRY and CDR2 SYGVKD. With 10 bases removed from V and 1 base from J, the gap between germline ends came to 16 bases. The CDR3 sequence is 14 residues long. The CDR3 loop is CASSTRGIQETQYF. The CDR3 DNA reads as TGTGCCAGCAGCACTCGGGGTATCCAAGAGACCCAGTACTTC.

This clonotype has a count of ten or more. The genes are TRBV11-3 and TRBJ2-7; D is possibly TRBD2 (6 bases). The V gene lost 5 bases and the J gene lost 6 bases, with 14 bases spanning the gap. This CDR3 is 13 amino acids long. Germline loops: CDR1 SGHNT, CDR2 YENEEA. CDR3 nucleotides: TGTGCCAGCAGCCCCCAACAAGCGGGCGAGCAGTACTTC. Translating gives CASSPQQAGEQYF.

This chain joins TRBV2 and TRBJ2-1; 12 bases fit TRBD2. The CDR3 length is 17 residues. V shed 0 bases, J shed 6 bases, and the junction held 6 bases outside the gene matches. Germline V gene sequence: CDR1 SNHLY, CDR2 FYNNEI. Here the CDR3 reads CASSEALTSGRGNEQFF. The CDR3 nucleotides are TGTGCCAGCAGTGAAGCGTTGACTAGCGGGAGAGGCAATGAGCAGTTCTTC.

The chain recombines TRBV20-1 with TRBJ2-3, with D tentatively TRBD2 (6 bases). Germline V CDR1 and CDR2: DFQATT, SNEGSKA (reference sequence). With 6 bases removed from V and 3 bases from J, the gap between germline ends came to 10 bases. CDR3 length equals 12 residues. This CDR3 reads CSARRGTDTQYF. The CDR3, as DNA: TGCAGTGCCCGACGGGGGACAGATACGCAGTATTTT.

CDR3 amino acids: CASSEATADTQYF. In DNA, the CDR3 is TGTGCCAGCAGTGAAGCGACAGCTGATACGCAGTATTTT. The V and J genes are TRBV2 and TRBJ2-3; a possible D gene is TRBD1 (5 bases). The CDR3 totals 13 residues. V lost 0 bases to trimming and J lost 6 bases, with 7 bases between them. Germline CDR1 reads SNHLY; CDR2 reads FYNNEI.

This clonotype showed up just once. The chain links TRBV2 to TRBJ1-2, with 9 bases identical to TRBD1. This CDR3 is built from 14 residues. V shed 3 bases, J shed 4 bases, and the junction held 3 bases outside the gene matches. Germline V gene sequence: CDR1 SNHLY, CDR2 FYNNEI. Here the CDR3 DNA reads TGTGCCAGCAGTGATACAGGGGGCCTCTATGGCTACACCTTC. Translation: CASSDTGGLYGYTF.

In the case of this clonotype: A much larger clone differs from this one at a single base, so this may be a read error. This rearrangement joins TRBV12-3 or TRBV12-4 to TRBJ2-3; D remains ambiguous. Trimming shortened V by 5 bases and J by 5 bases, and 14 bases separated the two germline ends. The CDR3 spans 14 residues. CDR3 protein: CASSGQLRGDTQYF. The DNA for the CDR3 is TGTGCCAGCAGTGGGCAACTCAGAGGAGATACGCAGTATTTT.

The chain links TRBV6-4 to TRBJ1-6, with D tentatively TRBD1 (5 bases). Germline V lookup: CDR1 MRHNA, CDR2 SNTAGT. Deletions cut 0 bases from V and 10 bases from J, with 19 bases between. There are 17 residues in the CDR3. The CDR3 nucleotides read TGTGCCAGCAGTGACTCGTTCAGGGTCGGAGAAGGATCACCCCTCCACTTT. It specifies CASSDSFRVGEGSPLHF.

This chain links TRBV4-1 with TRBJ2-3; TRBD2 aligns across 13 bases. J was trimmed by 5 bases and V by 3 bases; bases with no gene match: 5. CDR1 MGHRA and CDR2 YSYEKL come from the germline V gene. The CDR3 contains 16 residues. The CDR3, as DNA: TGCGCCAGCAGCCACGGACTAGCGGGAGTGGGAGATACGCAGTATTTT. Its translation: CASSHGLAGVGDTQYF.

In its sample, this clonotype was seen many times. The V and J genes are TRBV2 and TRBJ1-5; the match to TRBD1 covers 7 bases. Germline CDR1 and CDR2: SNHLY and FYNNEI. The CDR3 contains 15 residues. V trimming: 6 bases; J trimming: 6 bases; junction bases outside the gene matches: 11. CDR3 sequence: CASRPGQSSFQPQHF. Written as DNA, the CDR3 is TGTGCCAGCAGGCCGGGACAGTCAAGTTTTCAGCCCCAGCATTTT.

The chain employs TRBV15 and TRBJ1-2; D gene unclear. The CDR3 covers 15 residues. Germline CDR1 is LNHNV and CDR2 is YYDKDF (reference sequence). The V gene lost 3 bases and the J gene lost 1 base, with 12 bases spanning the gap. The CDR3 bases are TGTGCCACCAGCAGTGAAGCGTCTAGTAACTATGGCTACACCTTC. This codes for CATSSEASSNYGYTF.